These 10 T cell receptor beta chains were all obtained from the same sample, sequenced in a study of blood T cell repertoires in COVID-19 (dated by TCRdb to the early 2020s). The library came from the immunoSEQ multiplex PCR assay. TCRdb mirrors the immuneACCESS table, restricted to in-frame sequences. Some clones are absent from its copies; in checked studies, under half trace to an unresolved V gene, and the reason for the others is unknown. This sample gives around 250,000 clones in total; around 84% of them show up just once. The leading ten clones occupy around 3.3% of the sample. The specimen sequenced was peripheral blood. The receptors come from a woman aged 18 to 35 with acute or convalescent COVID-19.

The chain couples TRBV6-2 or TRBV6-3 to TRBJ1-2; TRBD1 might be the D (5 bases). There are 15 residues in the CDR3. Per germline, CDR1 MNHEY and CDR2 SVGEGT. Between the trimmed V and J ends, which lost 2 bases and 4 bases, there was a span of 14 bases. The DNA of the CDR3 is TGTGCCAGCAGTTACGGCGGGGGGATCGGCTATGGCTACACCTTC. Translation gives CASSYGGGIGYGYTF.

The chain links TRBV5-1 to TRBJ1-1, with TRBD1 as a possible D gene (5 bases). Trimming removed 3 bases from V and 7 bases from J, with 16 bases in between. The CDR3 length is 14 residues. The germline CDR1 and CDR2 sequences are SGHRS and YFSETQ. For the CDR3, the DNA is TGCGCCAGCAGCTACGGCCAGGGCGGGAGTGAAGCTTTCTTT. This codes for CASSYGQGGSEAFF.

The V and J genes are TRBV19 and TRBJ1-5, with 7 bases identical to TRBD1. Germline CDR1 reads LNHDA; CDR2 reads SQIVND (reference sequence). The CDR3 contains 15 residues. V trimming: 3 bases; J trimming: 2 bases; junction bases outside the gene matches: 4. CDR3 loop: CASSMSRGGNQPQHF. In nucleotides, the CDR3 is TGTGCCAGTAGTATGTCCAGGGGGGGCAATCAGCCCCAGCATTTT.

This clone was detected once. The chain employs TRBV6-5 and TRBJ1-2; TRBD1 is a possible D gene (6 bases). The germline gives CDR1 MNHEY, CDR2 SVGAGI. The CDR3 has 14 amino acids. V was shortened by 4 bases and J by 2 bases, with 11 bases between the two germline ends. The CDR3 sequence is CASSLTGQNYGYTF. CDR3 nucleotide sequence: TGTGCCAGCAGTTTGACAGGACAAAACTATGGCTACACCTTC.

The chain has TRBV6-5 and TRBJ1-6; no clear D. The CDR3 contains 13 residues. V was cut by 0 bases and J by 8 bases, with 5 bases left in between. Germline assignment: CDR1 MNHEY and CDR2 SVGAGI. In DNA, the CDR3 is TGTGCCAGCAGTTACTCGAGAGATTCACCCCTCCACTTT. It specifies CASSYSRDSPLHF.

The chain employs TRBV14 and TRBJ1-2; 9 bases line up with TRBD1. Germline CDR1 reads SGHDN; CDR2 reads FVKESK. Trimming cost V 4 bases and J 6 bases; bases outside gene matches: 0. This CDR3 has 12 residues. This CDR3 reads CASSRTGDGYTF. For the CDR3, the DNA is TGTGCCAGCAGCCGGACAGGGGATGGCTACACCTTC.

The chain joins TRBV20-1 to TRBJ1-6; D not resolved. V lost 3 bases and J 7 bases, leaving 10 bases between the germline ends. The CDR3 consists of 13 residues. Per the germline V gene, CDR1 is DFQATT and CDR2 is SNEGSKA (reference sequence). The CDR3, as DNA: TGCAGTGCTAGTAATTGGAGGAATTCACCCCTCCACTTT. Translation: CSASNWRNSPLHF.

Ten or more counts support this clone. This chain links TRBV19 with TRBJ2-2; maybe TRBD2 (6 bases). The V end lost 3 bases, the J end lost 4 bases, and 18 bases lay between the germline ends. The CDR3 has 17 residues. Germline CDR1 and CDR2: LNHDA and SQIVND (reference sequence). As DNA, the CDR3 is TGTGCCAGTAGTATCGGTCTTTTCGGGGGTGGCACCGGGGAGCTGTTTTTT. Translation: CASSIGLFGGGTGELFF.

This clone was seen once. The genes are TRBV6-4 and TRBJ2-1, with 11 positions matching TRBD2. The CDR3 spans 15 residues. Germline V gives CDR1 MRHNA, CDR2 SNTAGT. J was trimmed by 9 bases and V by 5 bases; bases with no gene match: 9. The DNA of the CDR3 is TGTGCCAGCAGTCCCGTAGCGGGAGGGCCGAGTGAGCAGTTCTTC. Amino acids: CASSPVAGGPSEQFF.

This sequence joins TRBV4-3 and TRBJ2-1; 7 positions agree with TRBD2. The CDR3 extends over 17 amino acids. J gave up 0 bases and V 0 bases, and 5 bases lay outside the gene matches. CDR1 and CDR2 (germline): LGHNA, YSLEER. The CDR3 sequence is CASSQDRRGSSYNEQFF. CDR3 bases: TGCGCCAGCAGCCAAGATAGGCGCGGGAGCTCCTACAATGAGCAGTTCTTC.